This T cell receptor (beta chain) was sequenced for a study of neurological immune-mediated disorders. Germline V gives CDR1 DFQATT, CDR2 SNEGSKA (reference sequence). This CDR3 is 12 amino acids long. Trimming cost V 3 bases and J 3 bases; bases outside gene matches: 2. General observations from the study: While HTLV-1-associated myelopathy showed the greatest TCR clonal expansion, multiple sclerosis showed the least, falling below healthy controls. Private repertoires in all groups were suggested by the finding that expanded clones across subjects shared no CDR3 amino acid sequences.

The authors made cDNA by 5'RACE with 10-nucleotide random UMIs. TCRdb independently ran MiXCR on the 5' RACE reads; one entry per CDR3 protein. Of roughly 52,000 distinct CDR3 sequences in the sample, approximately 3.9% were seen once. This clonotype was detected ten times or more. Its antigen is not known. The source material was PBMCs. The source of this sequence is a man in his 60s with multiple sclerosis. The chain couples TRBV20-1 to TRBJ2-7, with TRBD2 identical over 7 bases. CDR3 loop: CSASSGGYEQYF. The CDR3 bases are TGCAGTGCTAGCTCGGGGGGCTACGAGCAGTACTTC.